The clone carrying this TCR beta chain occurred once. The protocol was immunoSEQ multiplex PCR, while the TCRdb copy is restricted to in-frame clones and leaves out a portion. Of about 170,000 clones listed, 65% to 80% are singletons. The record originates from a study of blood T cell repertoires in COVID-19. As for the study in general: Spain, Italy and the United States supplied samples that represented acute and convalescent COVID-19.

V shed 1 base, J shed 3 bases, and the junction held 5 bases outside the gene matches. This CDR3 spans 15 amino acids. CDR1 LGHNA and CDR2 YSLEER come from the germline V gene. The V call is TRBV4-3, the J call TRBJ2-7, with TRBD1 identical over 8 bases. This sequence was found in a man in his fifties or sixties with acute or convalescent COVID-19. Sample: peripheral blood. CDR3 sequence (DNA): TGCGCCAGCAGCCAAGGGACAGGGAAAGGCTACGAGCAGTACTTC. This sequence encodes CASSQGTGKGYEQYF.